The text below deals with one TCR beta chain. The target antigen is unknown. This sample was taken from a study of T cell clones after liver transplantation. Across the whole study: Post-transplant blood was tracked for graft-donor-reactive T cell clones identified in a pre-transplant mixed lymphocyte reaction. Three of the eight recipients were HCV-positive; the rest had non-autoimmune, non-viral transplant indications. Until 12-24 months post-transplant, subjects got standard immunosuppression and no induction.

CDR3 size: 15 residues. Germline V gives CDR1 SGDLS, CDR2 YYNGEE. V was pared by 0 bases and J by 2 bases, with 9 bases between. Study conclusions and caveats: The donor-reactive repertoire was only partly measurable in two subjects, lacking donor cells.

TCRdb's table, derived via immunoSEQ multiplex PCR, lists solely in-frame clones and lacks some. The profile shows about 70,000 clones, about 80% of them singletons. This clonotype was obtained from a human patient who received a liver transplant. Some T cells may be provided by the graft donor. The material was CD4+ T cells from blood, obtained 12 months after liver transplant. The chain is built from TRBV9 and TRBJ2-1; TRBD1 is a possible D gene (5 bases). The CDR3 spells CASSVEGSTYNEQFF. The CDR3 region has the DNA TGTGCCAGCAGCGTAGAGGGGTCTACCTACAATGAGCAGTTCTTC.